One TCR beta chain is described in this entry. This entry belongs to a study of blood T cells in healthy people across ages. A second about 7 to 11 cycle PCR used barcoded and J-beta primers. TCRdb reprocessed the 5' RACE reads with MiXCR, giving one entry per CDR3 protein. The sample carries about 930,000 distinct CDR3 sequences, almost 30% recorded once. The ends were cut back, 0 bases at V and 7 bases at J, with 17 bases in the middle. There are 17 residues in the CDR3. Germline lookup yields CDR1 SGDLS and CDR2 YYNGEE. The same sample was also used in a study of T cells of mothers and their children. As reported in that work: For the second PCR, the M1S primer put in sample barcodes and 2-4 random nucleotides.

Sequencing was performed on blood. The chain carries TRBV9 and TRBJ1-6; D unclear. The receptor comes from a woman aged 35 to 49 in good health. CDR3 nucleotide sequence: TGTGCCAGCAGCGTAGCCCCTACCTGGGGTGGGAATTCACCCCTCCACTTT. As protein: CASSVAPTWGGNSPLHF.